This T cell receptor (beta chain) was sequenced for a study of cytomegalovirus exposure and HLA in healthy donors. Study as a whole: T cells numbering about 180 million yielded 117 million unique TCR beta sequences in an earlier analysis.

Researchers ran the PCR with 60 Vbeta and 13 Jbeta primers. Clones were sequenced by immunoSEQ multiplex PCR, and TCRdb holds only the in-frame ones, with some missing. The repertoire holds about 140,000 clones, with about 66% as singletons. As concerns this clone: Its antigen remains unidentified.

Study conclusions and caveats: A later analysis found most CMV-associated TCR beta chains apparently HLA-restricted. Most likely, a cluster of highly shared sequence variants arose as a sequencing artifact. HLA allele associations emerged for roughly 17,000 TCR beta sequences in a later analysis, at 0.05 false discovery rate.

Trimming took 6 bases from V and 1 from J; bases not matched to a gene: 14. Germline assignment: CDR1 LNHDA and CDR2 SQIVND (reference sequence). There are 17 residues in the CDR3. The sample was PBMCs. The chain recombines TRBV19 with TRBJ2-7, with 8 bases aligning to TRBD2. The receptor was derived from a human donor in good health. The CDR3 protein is CASRSDGSGRGSYEQYF. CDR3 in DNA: TGTGCCAGTAGATCTGACGGCAGCGGGAGAGGGTCCTACGAGCAGTACTTC.